A single sample is the source of the 30 T cell receptor beta chains below, sequenced in a study of OX40 agonist ivuxolimab in advanced cancers. The data were produced by immunoSEQ multiplex PCR, yet TCRdb's version contains in-frame clones alone and is incomplete. Of about 58,000 clones listed, roughly 87% are singletons. The input for sequencing was CD4+ or CD8+ T cells sorted from blood, taken in a trial of the OX40 agonist ivuxolimab. These TCRs come from an adult with an advanced solid tumor such as melanoma, head and neck, liver or kidney cancer.

The chain links TRBV5-5 to TRBJ2-1; D is perhaps TRBD1 or TRBD2 (5 bases each). This CDR3 spans 14 amino acids. CDR1 and CDR2 from the germline V gene are SGHKS and YYEKEE (reference sequence). V was clipped by 6 bases and J by 0 bases, with 10 bases between them. This chain's CDR3 is CASKRGPSYNEQFF. The CDR3 bases are TGTGCCAGCAAACGGGGACCCTCCTACAATGAGCAGTTCTTC.

This clone was picked up a small number of times. This rearrangement joins TRBV19 to TRBJ1-1, with 7 bases aligning to TRBD1. The CDR3 extends over 13 amino acids. The J segment lost 3 bases and the V segment lost 5 bases, leaving 3 bases of the junction unmatched. Germline V gives CDR1 LNHDA, CDR2 SQIVND (reference sequence). The CDR3 spells CASSVDRDTEAFF. In DNA form, the CDR3 reads TGTGCCAGTAGTGTCGACAGGGACACTGAAGCTTTCTTT.

The gene calls are TRBV28 and TRBJ2-1, with D maybe TRBD2 (5 bases). Germline V gene sequence: CDR1 MDHEN, CDR2 SYDVKM. This CDR3 spans 15 amino acids. V lost 0 bases and J 14 bases, leaving 20 bases between the germline ends. The CDR3 region has the DNA TGTGCCAGCAGTTTATGGGGGTCCTTGGGGAGTCGGGAGTTCTTC. Protein: CASSLWGSLGSREFF.

The J gene is TRBJ1-2, the V gene TRBV19; D remains ambiguous. Germline lookup yields CDR1 LNHDA and CDR2 SQIVND (reference sequence). The CDR3 covers 8 residues. The CDR3 spells CPIYGYTF. CDR3 nucleotides: TGTCCTATTTATGGCTACACCTTC. The full variable domain, in which reference TRBV19 and TRBJ1-2 provide the parts outside the CDR3, is DGGITQSPKYLFRKEGQNVTLSCEQNLNHDAMYWYRQDPGQGLRLIYYSQIVNDFQKGDIAEGYSVSREKKESFPLTVTSAQKNPTAFYLCPIYGYTFGSGTRLTVV.

J is TRBJ1-5 and V is TRBV19; D may be TRBD1 (6 bases). The germline gives CDR1 LNHDA, CDR2 SQIVND (reference sequence). The CDR3 totals 15 residues. With 3 bases removed from V and 3 bases from J, the gap between germline ends came to 12 bases. CDR3 nucleotide sequence: TGTGCCAGTAGTATTGGGGGGGCCTTCAATCAGCCCCAGCATTTT. Protein product: CASSIGGAFNQPQHF.

The chain employs TRBV29-1 and TRBJ2-5; possible D gene TRBD2, 6 bases. In germline, CDR1 is SQVTM, CDR2 ANQGSEA. The CDR3 length is 11 residues. V dropped 2 bases and J dropped 5 bases, with 6 bases sitting between them. The chain's CDR3 is CSVELAETQYF. The CDR3 DNA reads as TGCAGCGTTGAACTAGCGGAGACCCAGTACTTC.

This chain connects TRBV9 to TRBJ1-4, with TRBD1 as a possible D gene (5 bases). The germline V gene encodes CDR1 SGDLS and CDR2 YYNGEE. This CDR3 region has 15 residues. V was shortened by 3 bases and J by 3 bases, with 12 bases between the two germline ends. Written as DNA, the CDR3 is TGTGCCAGCAGCGCCGGCGGGGCGGCTAATGAAAAACTGTTTTTT. Protein: CASSAGGAANEKLFF.

The chain combines TRBV20-1 with TRBJ2-7, with D possibly being TRBD2 (6 bases). V was shortened by 6 bases and J by 5 bases, with 11 bases between the two germline ends. This CDR3 contains 11 residues. Germline V CDR1 and CDR2: DFQATT, SNEGSKA (reference sequence). CDR3 region: CSAIGGDEQYF. In nucleotides, the CDR3 is TGCAGTGCCATTGGAGGGGACGAGCAGTACTTC.

V usage is TRBV4-1 and J usage is TRBJ2-7; 10 bases agree with TRBD1. The CDR3 totals 19 residues. The J segment lost 3 bases and the V segment lost 2 bases, leaving 16 bases of the junction unmatched. Per germline, CDR1 MGHRA and CDR2 YSYEKL. CDR3 region: CASSQNKPTGTGDYYEQYF. CDR3 nucleotides: TGCGCCAGCAGCCAAAATAAACCAACCGGGACAGGGGACTACTACGAGCAGTACTTC.

The chain combines TRBV5-4 with TRBJ2-5; D ambiguous. Trimming cost V 4 bases and J 0 bases, with 13 bases left between them. CDR1 is SGHNT, CDR2 YYREEE, per germline (reference sequence). The CDR3 runs to 15 residues. In DNA, the CDR3 is TGTGCCAGCAGCCGCGCGCCTGGCAACCAAGAGACCCAGTACTTC. This sequence encodes CASSRAPGNQETQYF.

The chain joins TRBV6-5 to TRBJ2-7, with a tentative D call TRBD1 (6 bases). The CDR3 consists of 15 residues. Germline lookup yields CDR1 MNHEY and CDR2 SVGAGI. Trimming cost V 2 bases and J 4 bases, with 15 bases left between them. The CDR3 region is CASSYEFRTAYEQYF. The CDR3 DNA follows: TGTGCCAGCAGTTACGAATTCAGGACAGCGTACGAGCAGTACTTC.

The chain joins TRBV19 to TRBJ1-2; 9 bases line up with TRBD1. V lost 5 bases and J lost 3; bases outside the gene matches: 10. The CDR3 has 16 residues. Germline values: CDR1 LNHDA, CDR2 SQIVND (reference sequence). CDR3 DNA sequence: TGTGCCAGTAGTTACCGTGGGACAGGGTCGGACTATGGCTACACCTTC. As protein: CASSYRGTGSDYGYTF.

Turning to this clone: A much bigger clone sits one base away, suggesting this may be a read error. This chain uses TRBV5-6 with TRBJ1-3; D may be TRBD1 (5 bases). The V gene lost 0 bases and the J gene lost 4 bases, with 5 bases spanning the gap. Germline loops: CDR1 SGHDT, CDR2 YYEEEE. The CDR3 sequence is 13 residues long. The CDR3 here is CASSLGQGNTIYF. The CDR3 DNA sequence: TGTGCCAGCAGCTTGGGACAGGGAAACACCATATATTTT.

The rearrangement links TRBV11-3 to TRBJ2-5; the D gene is possibly TRBD2 (6 bases). Per the germline V gene, CDR1 is SGHNT and CDR2 is YENEEA. The CDR3 is 14 residues long. V was cut by 4 bases and J by 8 bases, with 17 bases left in between. The CDR3 spells CASSSGGGLSTQYF. As DNA, the CDR3 is TGTGCCAGCAGCTCGGGTGGGGGACTTAGCACCCAGTACTTC.

This chain uses TRBV28 with TRBJ2-3; D might be TRBD1 (6 bases). The CDR3 is 14 amino acids. V was pared by 8 bases and J by 2 bases, with 14 bases between. CDR1 is MDHEN and CDR2 is SYDVKM in the germline V gene. CDR3 bases: TGTGCCAGCCAATGGACAGAAAACACAGATACGCAGTATTTT. Its translation is CASQWTENTDTQYF. Together with reference TRBV28 and TRBJ2-3, the CDR3 gives the full variable domain: DVKVTQSSRYLVKRTGEKVFLECVQDMDHENMFWYRQDPGLGLRLIYFSYDVKMKEKGDIPEGYSVSREKKERFSLILESASTNQTSMYLCASQWTENTDTQYFGPGTRLTVL.

This chain links TRBV2 with TRBJ1-5; TRBD1 matches at 8 bases. CDR3 size: 14 residues. The germline V gene encodes CDR1 SNHLY and CDR2 FYNNEI. V trimming: 5 bases; J trimming: 8 bases; junction bases outside the gene matches: 8. In DNA form, the CDR3 reads TGTGCCAGCAGTTCTTACAGGGGGAAAGAGCCCCAGCATTTT. As protein: CASSSYRGKEPQHF.

This rearrangement joins TRBV5-1 to TRBJ2-5, with D possibly matching TRBD1 (5 bases). V was cut by 0 bases and J by 5 bases, with 14 bases left in between. There are 15 residues in the CDR3. The germline gives CDR1 SGHRS, CDR2 YFSETQ. CDR3 nucleotide sequence: TGCGCCAGCAGCTTGGATCCAGGGCTGGCGGAGACCCAGTACTTC. Translated, it gives CASSLDPGLAETQYF.

On this clone itself: Since no conserved phenylalanine or tryptophan closes the CDR3, a read error is the likely cause. The chain employs TRBV4-1 and TRBJ1-2, with 8 bases matching TRBD1. J was trimmed by 4 bases and V by 0 bases; bases with no gene match: 10. The CDR3 has 17 residues. Germline V lookup: CDR1 MGHRA, CDR2 YSYEKL. The CDR3 coding sequence is TGCGCCAGCAGCCAAGATACCCAGGGGGCGCAGAGCTATGGCTACACCCTC. Translating gives CASSQDTQGAQSYGYTL.

This clone was seen just once. CDR3 sequence: CASLSGVGEQYF. DNA of the CDR3: TGTGCCAGCCTTTCGGGAGTTGGCGAGCAGTACTTC. The V call is TRBV6-5, the J call TRBJ2-7; D might be TRBD2 (6 bases). The CDR3 loop spans 12 amino acids. V was cut by 8 bases and J by 6 bases, with 14 bases left in between. The germline V gene encodes CDR1 MNHEY and CDR2 SVGAGI.

The V gene is TRBV5-1, the J gene TRBJ2-7; 7 nucleotides agree with TRBD1. V lost 3 bases and J lost 0; bases outside the gene matches: 6. This CDR3 spans 15 amino acids. The germline CDR1 and CDR2 sequences are SGHRS and YFSETQ. The CDR3 nucleotides are TGCGCCAGCAGCTACGGACAGGTTAGCTCCTACGAGCAGTACTTC. It translates to CASSYGQVSSYEQYF.

This sequence joins TRBV19 and TRBJ1-5; 10 nucleotides agree with TRBD1. Germline CDR1 and CDR2: LNHDA and SQIVND (reference sequence). V dropped 4 bases and J dropped 6; count of bases not matched to a gene: 6. The CDR3 covers 15 residues. In nucleotides, the CDR3 is TGTGCCAGTAGTACGGTGACAGGGGGCCGTCAGCCCCAGCATTTT. Translated: CASSTVTGGRQPQHF.

V gene TRBV5-1 combines with J gene TRBJ2-5, with 7 bases lining up with TRBD1. Germline CDR1 and CDR2: SGHRS and YFSETQ. This CDR3 region has 16 residues. V dropped 0 bases and J dropped 5; count of bases not matched to a gene: 10. The CDR3 region has the DNA TGCGCCAGCAGCTTGGGGGACAGTGTGAGATTGGAGACCCAGTACTTC. This translates into CASSLGDSVRLETQYF.

This clone has more than one count but fewer than ten. The chain recombines TRBV18 with TRBJ1-1, with 8 bases identical to TRBD1. This CDR3 comprises 14 residues. Germline V gene data show CDR1 as KGHSH and CDR2 as LQKENI. The junction had 2 bases not matched to a gene; V was cut back by 4 bases and J by 1 base. The CDR3 region is CASSLDRGNTEAFF. The CDR3 DNA follows: TGTGCCAGCTCACTCGACAGGGGGAACACTGAAGCTTTCTTT.

V usage is TRBV4-1 and J usage is TRBJ1-2, with D hard to call. Trimming shortened V by 4 bases and J by 8 bases, and 14 bases separated the two germline ends. This CDR3 spans 13 amino acids. CDR1 MGHRA and CDR2 YSYEKL come from the germline V gene. CDR3 loop: CASSPPGPVGYTF. The CDR3 nucleotides are TGCGCCAGCAGCCCCCCAGGTCCGGTAGGCTACACCTTC.

The count of this clone is one. The chain has TRBV6-1 and TRBJ2-3, with 8 bases fitting TRBD2. CDR1 is MNHNS, CDR2 SASEGT, per germline. The CDR3 is 16 amino acids. V shed 4 bases and J 2 bases; nucleotides not matched to a gene: 8. CDR3 residues: CASSVPLAAVTDTQYF. CDR3 DNA sequence: TGTGCCAGCAGTGTTCCACTAGCGGCAGTCACAGATACGCAGTATTTT.

The gene calls are TRBV5-4 and TRBJ2-5; weak D call: TRBD2 (7 bases). CDR3 size: 16 residues. Germline assignment: CDR1 SGHNT and CDR2 YYREEE (reference sequence). V was pared by 2 bases and J by 5 bases, with 19 bases between. CDR3 coding DNA: TGTGCCAGCAGCTTAGGGGGAGGGAGCGATTGGGAGACCCAGTACTTC. It yields the protein CASSLGGGSDWETQYF.

V usage is TRBV11-2 and J usage is TRBJ2-3; no clear D. This CDR3 contains 18 residues. Trimming took off 2 bases at V and 2 bases at J, with 20 bases between the two ends. The germline gives CDR1 SGHAT, CDR2 FQNNGV. CDR3 sequence (DNA): TGTGCCAGCAGCTTAAGTTTCTCTCACGCCCCCTTCACAGATACGCAGTATTTT. This codes for CASSLSFSHAPFTDTQYF.

This chain uses TRBV6-5 with TRBJ1-2; 7 nucleotides match TRBD1. CDR1 MNHEY and CDR2 SVGAGI come from the germline V gene. Trimming cost V 5 bases and J 8 bases; bases outside gene matches: 5. CDR3 length: 12 residues. The CDR3 DNA reads as TGTGCCAGCAGTCGACAGGGTCGAGGCTACACCTTC. The encoded protein is CASSRQGRGYTF.

The J gene is TRBJ1-2, the V gene TRBV5-1; 8 nucleotides line up with TRBD1. This CDR3 is 14 amino acids long. Trimming removed 2 bases from V and 7 bases from J; junction bases left unmatched: 7. Germline V CDR1 and CDR2: SGHRS, YFSETQ. The CDR3 DNA reads as TGCGCCAGCAGCTTCCAGGGACAGGAGGTTGGCTACACCTTC. Translation gives CASSFQGQEVGYTF. Full variable domain (rest looked up from reference TRBV5-1 and TRBJ1-2): KAGVTQTPRYLIKTRGQQVTLSCSPISGHRSVSWYQQTPGQGLQFLFEYFSETQRNKGNFPGRFSGRQFSNSRSEMNVSTLELGDSALYLCASSFQGQEVGYTFGSGTRLTVV.

The chain carries TRBV5-4 and TRBJ2-7; 13 bases line up with TRBD2. This CDR3 has 19 residues. Trimming at V came to 4 bases and at J to 6 bases, leaving 19 bases not matched to a gene. Germline V gene sequence: CDR1 SGHNT, CDR2 YYREEE (reference sequence). The CDR3 protein is CASSPRTSGGLGDRREQYF. The CDR3 DNA sequence: TGTGCCAGCAGCCCCAGGACTAGCGGGGGATTAGGTGATCGGCGCGAGCAGTACTTC. Filled out from reference TRBV5-4 and TRBJ2-7, the complete variable domain reads ETGVTQSPTHLIKTRGQQVTLRCSSQSGHNTVSWYQQALGQGPQFIFQYYREEENGRGNFPPRFSGLQFPNYSSELNVNALELDDSALYLCASSPRTSGGLGDRREQYFGPGTRLTVT.